This T cell receptor (beta chain) came from a study of blood T cell repertoires in COVID-19. The CDR3 has 15 residues. Germline values: CDR1 LNHDA, CDR2 SQIVND (reference sequence). With 4 bases clipped from V and 4 bases from J, the junction kept 8 bases outside the gene matches. Profiling relied on immunoSEQ multiplex PCR, and the TCRdb table lists in-frame clones only, not all of them. The data show tens of thousands of clones, roughly 83% seen once. This clonotype was obtained from a man between 50 and 59 years old with acute or convalescent COVID-19. The chain carries TRBV19 and TRBJ2-3; TRBD2 agrees at 7 bases. Specimen: peripheral blood. The CDR3: CASSKRTSPPDTQYF. CDR3 nucleotides: TGTGCCAGTAGTAAGAGGACTAGTCCTCCAGATACGCAGTATTTT. Complete variable domain (other parts from reference TRBV19 and TRBJ2-3): DGGITQSPKYLFRKEGQNVTLSCEQNLNHDAMYWYRQDPGQGLRLIYYSQIVNDFQKGDIAEGYSVSREKKESFPLTVTSAQKNPTAFYLCASSKRTSPPDTQYFGPGTRLTVL.